These T cell receptor beta chains were read from a single sample in a study of shared clonotypes between healthy human individuals. Libraries were prepared by immunoSEQ multiplex PCR; TCRdb keeps only in-frame clonotypes and omits some of them. The sample has some 1,100,000 clones; more than 75% are singletons. The sequencing sample was made of memory CD4+ T cells from PBMCs. All receptors derive from a man between 18 and 35 years old in good health. Some clones in this sample may be carry-over from other donors' samples. Both conserved end residues are part of each CDR3. D genes are given only for firm matches. Size is stated for part of the rows, as once, few or many counts, or as a class when the clone is expanded.

DNA: TGCAGTGCTAGTGGGCAGTCTGGCTACACCTTC
CDR3: CSASGQSGYTF
size: -
J: TRBJ1-2
V: TRBV20-1
D: -

DNA: TGCGCCAGCAGCTTGTTGGGTGGGACTGAAGCTTTCTTT
CDR3: CASSLLGGTEAFF
size: few
J: TRBJ1-1
V: TRBV5-1
D: -

DNA: TGTGCCAGCAGTTTAACCGGGACTAGCCCCGGGGAGACCCAGTACTTC
CDR3: CASSLTGTSPGETQYF
size: -
J: TRBJ2-5
V: TRBV27
D: TRBD2

DNA: TGTGCCAGCAGCCCAAGCACGGGCCCCTACGAGCAGTACTTC
CDR3: CASSPSTGPYEQYF
size: -
J: TRBJ2-7
V: TRBV28
D: -

DNA: TGCAGTCCCCGATCAGGTCCGACCCAGTACTTC
CDR3: CSPRSGPTQYF
size: few
J: TRBJ2-5
V: TRBV20-1
D: -

DNA: TGTGCCAGCAGCGCGGCGGGATGGGATACGCAGTATTTT
CDR3: CASSAAGWDTQYF
size: -
J: TRBJ2-3
V: TRBV9
D: -

DNA: TGTGCCAGCAGCTTAGAACGTACGCAGTATTTT
CDR3: CASSLERTQYF
size: -
J: TRBJ2-3
V: TRBV7-9
D: -

DNA: TGTGCCAGCAGTTTGTCTTTCGGGCCAAATGAAAAACTGTTTTTT
CDR3: CASSLSFGPNEKLFF
size: -
J: TRBJ1-4
V: TRBV28
D: -

DNA: TGTGCCAGCAGCTACGACTTCCAGCGGCCCTACGAGCAGTACTTC
CDR3: CASSYDFQRPYEQYF
size: few
J: TRBJ2-7
V: TRBV7-2
D: -

DNA: TGTGCCAGCAGTACGGTTTTGTCGGGGGCAGGCTATGGCTACACCTTC
CDR3: CASSTVLSGAGYGYTF
size: few
J: TRBJ1-2
V: TRBV28
D: -

DNA: TGTGCCATCAGTGATAGGACGGGAGAAGATACGCAGTATTTT
CDR3: CAISDRTGEDTQYF
size: -
J: TRBJ2-3
V: TRBV10-3
D: -

DNA: TGTGCCAGCAGCTTAGGGCCGGGGGGAAGTGAAAAACTGTTTTTT
CDR3: CASSLGPGGSEKLFF
size: -
J: TRBJ1-4
V: TRBV7-2
D: -

DNA: TGTGCCATCAGTGAGGGGACAACCATGAACACTGAAGCTTTCTTT
CDR3: CAISEGTTMNTEAFF
size: -
J: TRBJ1-1
V: TRBV10-3
D: -

DNA: TGTGCCAGCAGTTTAACGGGGGGCTCCTATGGCTACACCTTC
CDR3: CASSLTGGSYGYTF
size: once
J: TRBJ1-2
V: TRBV28
D: -

DNA: TGTGCCAGCAGCTCGCCCGACCAGCAACAGGGGAGGGGAACTGAAGCTTTCTTT
CDR3: CASSSPDQQQGRGTEAFF
size: -
J: TRBJ1-1
V: TRBV7-9
D: TRBD1

DNA: TGCGCCAGCAGCAGGATACAGGGCCCCGACCCAGATACGCAGTATTTT
CDR3: CASSRIQGPDPDTQYF
size: -
J: TRBJ2-3
V: TRBV5-1
D: -

DNA: TGTGCCAGCAGCTTAGATCGGAGGGGAGACACAGATACGCAGTATTTT
CDR3: CASSLDRRGDTDTQYF
size: -
J: TRBJ2-3
V: TRBV7-9
D: -

DNA: TGCGCCAGCACCGTCGGGGTAAGCAGGGGGAGGTCCATGAGAAATCAGCCCCAGCATTTT
CDR3: CASTVGVSRGRSMRNQPQHF
size: -
J: TRBJ1-5
V: TRBV5-1
D: TRBD1

DNA: TGTGCCAGCAGTGCGGACAGGCCAATAACTGGCTACACCTTC
CDR3: CASSADRPITGYTF
size: -
J: TRBJ1-2
V: TRBV2
D: TRBD1

DNA: TGCGCCACAAATCCCACTTACCGGGGGGCAAGGGGAAACACCATATATTTT
CDR3: CATNPTYRGARGNTIYF
size: many
J: TRBJ1-3
V: TRBV10-1
D: -

DNA: TGTGCCAGCAGTACATGGGCTAGCACAGATACGCAGTATTTT
CDR3: CASSTWASTDTQYF
size: -
J: TRBJ2-3
V: TRBV6-6
D: -

DNA: TGTGCCAGCAGCCCCCTCGGCGGGAGTTACCACGAGCAGTACTTC
CDR3: CASSPLGGSYHEQYF
size: -
J: TRBJ2-7
V: TRBV7-3
D: TRBD2

DNA: TGTGCCAGCATGCCGAGTTTCTACGAGCAGTACTTC
CDR3: CASMPSFYEQYF
size: -
J: TRBJ2-7
V: TRBV2
D: -

DNA: TGTGCCAGCAGTTTGGTCGGGACATCTAACAATGAGCAGTTCTTC
CDR3: CASSLVGTSNNEQFF
size: -
J: TRBJ2-1
V: TRBV28
D: -

DNA: TGTGCCAGCAGCGGTTTGTCAAGCTCCTACAATGAGCAGTTCTTC
CDR3: CASSGLSSSYNEQFF
size: -
J: TRBJ2-1
V: TRBV6-1
D: -

DNA: TGTGCCAGCAGCTTACGCCGACTAGCCATACTCTACAATGAGCAGTTCTTC
CDR3: CASSLRRLAILYNEQFF
size: -
J: TRBJ2-1
V: TRBV13
D: TRBD2

DNA: TGTGCCAGCAGCTTACAGCCGGGACTAGCTTACAATGAGCAGTTCTTC
CDR3: CASSLQPGLAYNEQFF
size: -
J: TRBJ2-1
V: TRBV7-2
D: TRBD2

DNA: TGTGCCAGCAGTTCGCCGGGACTAGCGGGAGGATGGCGGAATGAGCAGTTCTTC
CDR3: CASSSPGLAGGWRNEQFF
size: -
J: TRBJ2-1
V: TRBV27
D: TRBD2

DNA: TGTGCCAGCAGTACCCAGGGAAACACTGAAGCTTTCTTT
CDR3: CASSTQGNTEAFF
size: -
J: TRBJ1-1
V: TRBV6-1
D: -

DNA: TGCGCCAGCAGCCATTACCTGGGAACCTACGAGCAGTACTTC
CDR3: CASSHYLGTYEQYF
size: many
J: TRBJ2-7
V: TRBV4-1
D: -

DNA: TGTGCCAGCAGCTTGTTAGGGAGATACACCGGGGAGCTGTTTTTT
CDR3: CASSLLGRYTGELFF
size: once
J: TRBJ2-2
V: TRBV7-9
D: -

DNA: TGTGCCAGCAGCCAGTGGGGCACCCACTATGGCTACACCTTC
CDR3: CASSQWGTHYGYTF
size: -
J: TRBJ1-2
V: TRBV5-5
D: -

DNA: TGTGCCTGGATACAGGGTGGCAGGGGGCTTGGCGAGCAGTACTTC
CDR3: CAWIQGGRGLGEQYF
size: -
J: TRBJ2-7
V: TRBV30
D: TRBD1

DNA: TGTGCCAGCAGTTTGCTCGGGGGGGGCAATCAGCCCCAGCATTTT
CDR3: CASSLLGGGNQPQHF
size: -
J: TRBJ1-5
V: TRBV28
D: -

DNA: TGTGCCAGCAGCTTAACTCGGGACAGCTACGAGCAGTACTTC
CDR3: CASSLTRDSYEQYF
size: -
J: TRBJ2-7
V: TRBV11-2
D: TRBD1

DNA: TGTGCCAGCAGCCCGGTTTCGGCGGGCGGGGAGCTGTTTTTT
CDR3: CASSPVSAGGELFF
size: -
J: TRBJ2-2
V: TRBV5-4
D: -

DNA: TGCAGCGTTCGAGGGACAGGGCTTAGCACAGATACGCAGTATTTT
CDR3: CSVRGTGLSTDTQYF
size: -
J: TRBJ2-3
V: TRBV29-1
D: TRBD1

DNA: TGTGCCAGCAGGGGGGTAGGGCCTGCCCAGCATTTT
CDR3: CASRGVGPAQHF
size: -
J: TRBJ1-5
V: TRBV2
D: -

DNA: TGTGCCAGCAGTGAATTGGTGGCTAGCGGGAGGGGTTCCACAGATACGCAGTATTTT
CDR3: CASSELVASGRGSTDTQYF
size: -
J: TRBJ2-3
V: TRBV6-1
D: TRBD2

DNA: TGTGCCAGCACAGGTGGGAACTATGGCTACACCTTC
CDR3: CASTGGNYGYTF
size: -
J: TRBJ1-2
V: TRBV5-6
D: -

DNA: TGTGCCAGCAGCTTAGGGGCGGGAGTGGGAGATACGCAGTATTTT
CDR3: CASSLGAGVGDTQYF
size: -
J: TRBJ2-3
V: TRBV7-3
D: TRBD2

DNA: TGTGCCAGCAGTCCAACTAGCGGGAGAGAGACCCAGTACTTC
CDR3: CASSPTSGRETQYF
size: -
J: TRBJ2-5
V: TRBV28
D: TRBD2

DNA: TGTGCCAGCAGTTTGACGCCCAGCTCCTACGAGCAGTACTTC
CDR3: CASSLTPSSYEQYF
size: few
J: TRBJ2-7
V: TRBV28
D: -

DNA: TGTGCCAGCAGGGACCCGAAGTACTCTTATAGCAATCAGCCCCAGCATTTT
CDR3: CASRDPKYSYSNQPQHF
size: -
J: TRBJ1-5
V: TRBV19
D: -

DNA: TGTGCCAGCAGCCCGAAAGGTCGGGGAAATGTAACTTATGAAGCTTTCTTT
CDR3: CASSPKGRGNVTYEAFF
size: -
J: TRBJ1-1
V: TRBV5-4
D: -